The present T cell receptor beta chain was sequenced within a study of post-analysis software for immune sequencing data. On the study more broadly: Several disease courses (relapsing-remitting, secondary progressive and progressive-relapsing) of multiple sclerosis were included. General study findings and limits: Same-batch preparations were strongly co-clustered by F measure. When patients were compared with controls, a handful of TRBV segments were more frequent, TRBV5-6, TRBV5-1 and TRBV20-1 among them.

Unique molecular identifiers were carried by the TCR beta cDNA libraries. From the PCR reads, TCRdb called clonotypes with MiXCR, one entry per CDR3 protein. The sample carries roughly 620,000 distinct CDR3 sequences, 44% recorded once. CDR3 length: 16 residues. Germline V gene data show CDR1 as SGHKS and CDR2 as YYEKEE (reference sequence). V lost 3 bases, J lost 0 bases, and 14 bases lay in between. A note on this clonotype: Antigen: not known.

This chain connects TRBV5-5 to TRBJ2-3; D is possibly TRBD1 or TRBD2 (5 bases each). The sequencing input was blood. The clonotype originates from a girl aged 5-17 years with multiple sclerosis. CDR3 nucleotides: TGTGCCAGCAGCTGGGGGACGGTCTCTAGCACAGATACGCAGTATTTT. This translates into CASSWGTVSSTDTQYF.